A single sample is the source of the 24 T cell receptor beta chains below, sequenced in a study of radiation and T cells in renal cell carcinoma. Time point indicated: blood 2 weeks post-SBRT. As for treatment: 15 Gy SBRT to primary tumor, nephrectomy 4 weeks later. Using immunoSEQ multiplex PCR, the repertoire was profiled, and TCRdb retains in-frame clones only, with some absent. The sample lists about 150,000 clones; around 90% were seen once. The source material was blood, sampled from a patient whose treatment included radiotherapy and nephrectomy. Every receptor here comes from a woman aged 45-59 years with renal cell carcinoma.

The chain carries TRBV7-2 and TRBJ1-2; TRBD1 might be the D (5 bases). The V end was cut by 2 bases, the J end by 3 bases, with 19 bases between. The CDR3 contains 17 residues. Germline assignment: CDR1 SGHTA and CDR2 FQGNSA. The CDR3 protein is CASSLSSGAGKDYGYTF. The CDR3 DNA follows: TGTGCCAGCAGCTTAAGCTCTGGGGCAGGGAAAGACTATGGCTACACCTTC.

The rearrangement joins TRBV5-1 to TRBJ1-6, with D perhaps TRBD1 (6 bases). Germline V lookup: CDR1 SGHRS, CDR2 YFSETQ. Trimming cost V 4 bases and J 0 bases, with 17 bases left between them. The CDR3 contains 18 residues. In DNA, the CDR3 is TGCGCCAGCAGCCACCAGGGGACGGCTAACTCCTATAATTCACCCCTCCACTTT. This encodes CASSHQGTANSYNSPLHF.

The rearrangement joins TRBV6-1 to TRBJ1-3; weak D call: TRBD1 (5 bases). Between the trimmed V and J ends, which lost 11 bases and 7 bases, there was a span of 12 bases. CDR3 size: 11 residues. The germline gives CDR1 MNHNS, CDR2 SASEGT. The CDR3 DNA is TGTGCCGGACGACGGGGGAACACCATATATTTT. Amino acids: CAGRRGNTIYF.

The chain joins TRBV15 to TRBJ2-5; D remains ambiguous. The CDR3 sequence is 14 residues long. Trimming removed 1 base at V and 0 bases at J, with 6 bases between. Germline V lookup: CDR1 LNHNV, CDR2 YYDKDF (reference sequence). In nucleotides, the CDR3 is TGTGCCACCAGCAGAGGAGAGTACCAAGAGACCCAGTACTTC. Translated, it gives CATSRGEYQETQYF.

V usage is TRBV7-2 and J usage is TRBJ2-3; TRBD2 matches at 8 bases. The V and J ends lost 6 bases and 9 bases, in that order; junction bases with no gene match: 23. This CDR3 has 18 residues. Looked up from germline, CDR1 is SGHTA and CDR2 is FQGNSA. CDR3 residues: CASSLRFSGARVGSTQYF. The CDR3 DNA reads as TGTGCCAGCAGTCTTAGGTTTAGCGGGGCCCGGGTGGGGTCGACGCAGTATTTT. Using reference TRBV7-2 and TRBJ2-3 for the parts outside the CDR3, the full variable domain is GAGVSQSPSNKVTEKGKDVELRCDPISGHTALYWYRQSLGQGLEFLIYFQGNSAPDKSGLPSDRFSAERTGGSVSTLTIQRTQQEDSAVYLCASSLRFSGARVGSTQYFGPGTRLTVL.

This rearrangement joins TRBV7-3 to TRBJ2-1; D uncertain. There are 14 residues in the CDR3. V was pared by 5 bases and J by 6 bases, with 14 bases between. Germline lookup yields CDR1 SGHTA and CDR2 FQGTGA. CDR3 sequence reads: CASSPGVEGNEQFF. The CDR3 nucleotides are TGTGCCAGCAGCCCCGGTGTGGAAGGCAATGAGCAGTTCTTC.

The chain links TRBV19 to TRBJ2-1; TRBD2 aligns across 10 bases. The CDR3 is made up of 15 amino acids. J was trimmed by 3 bases and V by 5 bases; bases with no gene match: 4. Germline V CDR1 and CDR2: LNHDA, SQIVND (reference sequence). CDR3 sequence reads: CASSVTSGDYNEQFF. The CDR3 nucleotides are TGTGCCAGTAGTGTCACTAGCGGGGACTACAATGAGCAGTTCTTC.

The rearrangement joins TRBV5-3 to TRBJ2-7; 8 bases map to TRBD2. TRBV5-3 is an open reading frame whose function is uncertain. The CDR3 is 16 residues long. Trimming at V came to 0 bases and at J to 3 bases, leaving 8 bases not matched to a gene. The DNA for the CDR3 is TGTGCCAGAAGCTTGGTACTGCGGGGGGTTGACTACGAGCAGTACTTC. It codes for CARSLVLRGVDYEQYF.

This chain links TRBV4-1 with TRBJ1-2; 9 nucleotides match TRBD1. The CDR3 has 17 residues. J gave up 8 bases and V 1 base, and 14 bases lay outside the gene matches. Germline values: CDR1 MGHRA, CDR2 YSYEKL. CDR3 residues: CASSQVGTGIFVWGYTF. CDR3 sequence (DNA): TGCGCCAGCAGCCAAGTGGGGACAGGGATTTTTGTTTGGGGCTACACCTTC.

The chain carries TRBV9 and TRBJ1-2, with a possible D match to TRBD1 (5 bases). The ends were cut back, 0 bases at V and 5 bases at J, with 11 bases in the middle. The V gene's germline CDR1 is SGDLS and CDR2 YYNGEE. This CDR3 region has 14 residues. The CDR3 coding sequence is TGTGCCAGCAGCGTAGGCAGGGAGCTTTATGGCTACACCTTC. Translating gives CASSVGRELYGYTF.

The J gene is TRBJ1-2, the V gene TRBV30; D not certain. Germline lookup yields CDR1 GTSNPN and CDR2 SVGIG (reference sequence). Trimming took 2 bases from V and 0 from J, leaving 10 bases between them. The CDR3 runs 14 residues. The CDR3 reads CAWSLMTPNYGYTF. The CDR3 region has the DNA TGTGCCTGGAGTCTCATGACTCCTAACTATGGCTACACCTTC.

The J gene is TRBJ1-2, the V gene TRBV11-2, with 7 bases that match TRBD1. V was pared by 7 bases and J by 3 bases, with 20 bases of the junction left unmatched. Germline CDR1 reads SGHAT; CDR2 reads FQNNGV. The CDR3 runs to 18 residues. The CDR3 DNA reads as TGTGCCAGCACCAAAGGCCTCCAAGGGGGCGTAAAAGACTATGGCTACACCTTC. It specifies CASTKGLQGGVKDYGYTF. Full variable domain (outside the CDR3, taken from reference TRBV11-2 and TRBJ1-2): EAGVAQSPRYKIIEKRQSVAFWCNPISGHATLYWYQQILGQGPKLLIQFQNNGVVDDSQLPKDRFSAERLKGVDSTLKIQPAKLEDSAVYLCASTKGLQGGVKDYGYTFGSGTRLTVV.

This clone was observed once. The chain carries TRBV2 and TRBJ1-2; possible D gene TRBD1, 5 bases. The CDR3 has 15 residues. V dropped 6 bases and J dropped 3 bases, with 17 bases sitting between them. The germline gives CDR1 SNHLY, CDR2 FYNNEI. The CDR3 DNA follows: TGTGCCAGCAGCCTGGTTGGGGCCATAGACTATGGCTACACCTTC. Translating gives CASSLVGAIDYGYTF.

V usage is TRBV7-2 and J usage is TRBJ2-7, with D possibly TRBD2 on 6 matching bases. Trimming took off 4 bases at V and 3 bases at J, with 13 bases between the two ends. CDR3 length: 14 residues. Looked up from germline, CDR1 is SGHTA and CDR2 is FQGNSA. The CDR3 protein is CASSSLDYLYEQYF. As DNA, the CDR3 is TGTGCCAGCAGCTCCCTGGACTACCTCTACGAGCAGTACTTC.

The chain couples TRBV4-2 to TRBJ2-3; TRBD2 matches 8 bases. CDR3 length: 15 amino acids. From germline, CDR1 is LGHNA and CDR2 YNFKEQ. V lost 1 base and J lost 0; bases outside the gene matches: 0. DNA of the CDR3: TGTGCCAGCAGCCAAGCTAGCGGGAGCACAGATACGCAGTATTTT. Its protein product is CASSQASGSTDTQYF.

This chain uses TRBV5-1 with TRBJ1-6, with 10 bases aligning to TRBD1. The CDR3 is made up of 17 amino acids. The germline CDR1 and CDR2 sequences are SGHRS and YFSETQ. V shed 2 bases, J shed 6 bases, and the junction held 8 bases outside the gene matches. CDR3 loop: CASSLTGTGASNSPLHF. CDR3 in DNA: TGCGCCAGCAGCTTAACGGGGACAGGGGCGTCTAATTCACCCCTCCACTTT.

CDR3 bases: TGTGCCAGCAGTTTACAGGGGGCTGCTAACTATGGCTACACCTTC. Amino acids: CASSLQGAANYGYTF. This chain joins TRBV27 and TRBJ1-2; the match to TRBD1 covers 8 bases. This CDR3 is 15 amino acids long. Germline V gene sequence: CDR1 MNHEY, CDR2 SMNVEV (reference sequence). The ends lost 2 bases at V and 0 bases at J; junction bases unmatched: 2.

CDR3 sequence: CASSAIDSGSPLHF. The CDR3 nucleotides are TGTGCCAGCAGCGCCATCGACAGTGGCTCACCCCTCCACTTT. This rearrangement joins TRBV7-6 to TRBJ1-6, with D maybe TRBD1 (5 bases). The germline V gene has CDR1 SGHVS and CDR2 FNYEAQ. Trimming stripped 5 bases from V and 10 bases from J, with 15 bases between. The CDR3 contains 14 residues.

CDR3: CASSSGQGYGYTF. CDR3 nucleotides: TGTGCCAGCAGCTCGGGACAGGGCTATGGCTACACCTTC. The chain carries TRBV5-6 and TRBJ1-2; TRBD1 agrees at 9 bases. The length of the CDR3 is 13 residues. V shed 3 bases and J 4 bases; nucleotides not matched to a gene: 1. In germline, CDR1 is SGHDT, CDR2 YYEEEE. The entire variable domain, with the rest obtained from reference TRBV5-6 and TRBJ1-2, is as follows: DAGVTQSPTHLIKTRGQQVTLRCSPKSGHDTVSWYQQALGQGPQFIFQYYEEEERQRGNFPDRFSGHQFPNYSSELNVNALLLGDSALYLCASSSGQGYGYTFGSGTRLTVV.

V usage is TRBV11-3 and J usage is TRBJ2-7, with D perhaps matching TRBD2 (6 bases). Germline loops: CDR1 SGHNT, CDR2 YENEEA. The CDR3 is 12 amino acids. Trimming stripped 4 bases from V and 7 bases from J, with 11 bases between. The CDR3 reads CASSSGGHEQYF. The CDR3 DNA is TGTGCCAGCAGCTCCGGAGGGCATGAGCAGTACTTC.

The chain recombines TRBV11-1 with TRBJ1-1; tentative D call: TRBD1 (6 bases). This CDR3 region has 14 residues. Trimming took 5 bases from V and 3 from J, leaving 13 bases between them. Germline V CDR1 and CDR2: SGHAT, FQDESV (reference sequence). DNA of the CDR3: TGTGCCAGCAGCAATTCAGGACAGTACACTGAAGCTTTCTTT. Translation gives CASSNSGQYTEAFF.

The chain couples TRBV5-4 to TRBJ1-6; TRBD1 agrees at 7 bases. The V gene's germline CDR1 is SGHNT and CDR2 YYREEE (reference sequence). The V segment lost 4 bases and the J segment 10 bases; nucleotides outside the gene matches: 5. This CDR3 is 13 amino acids long. In DNA, the CDR3 is TGTGCCAGCAGCGAACAGGGGAGGTCACCCCTCCACTTT. Its translation: CASSEQGRSPLHF.

The CDR3 DNA reads as TGCGCCAGCAGTGAGAGGCCTAGCGGGGGGACTCAAGAGACCCAGTACTTC. Protein: CASSERPSGGTQETQYF. The rearrangement joins TRBV5-1 to TRBJ2-5, with 11 bases identical to TRBD2. This CDR3 contains 17 residues. The ends lost 5 bases at V and 2 bases at J; junction bases unmatched: 11. Germline V gene lookup returns CDR1 SGHRS and CDR2 YFSETQ.

The chain links TRBV5-1 to TRBJ1-1; 7 bases map to TRBD1. The CDR3 extends over 15 amino acids. Looked up from germline, CDR1 is SGHRS and CDR2 is YFSETQ. V gave up 4 bases and J gave up 1 base; unmatched junction bases: 7. The CDR3 coding sequence is TGCGCCAGCAGCAGGGACAGAGTGGGGAACACTGAAGCTTTCTTT. It yields the protein CASSRDRVGNTEAFF. The whole variable domain, remainder taken from reference TRBV5-1 and TRBJ1-1, is KAGVTQTPRYLIKTRGQQVTLSCSPISGHRSVSWYQQTPGQGLQFLFEYFSETQRNKGNFPGRFSGRQFSNSRSEMNVSTLELGDSALYLCASSRDRVGNTEAFFGQGTRLTVV.